The 9 T cell receptor beta chains presented below share a single source sample, sequenced in a study of OX40 agonist ivuxolimab in advanced cancers. Assay used: immunoSEQ multiplex PCR; TCRdb lists only in-frame clones, some missing. The sample lists thousands of clones, about four fifths seen once, with 28% in the top ten. This sample comprised CD4+ or CD8+ T cells sorted from blood, obtained in a trial of the OX40 agonist ivuxolimab. All receptors come from an adult with an advanced solid tumor such as melanoma, head and neck, liver or kidney cancer.

The CDR3 DNA follows: TGTGCCAGCAGTTTACTGAATGGGGGTTACACCGGGGAGCTGTTTTTT. It yields the protein CASSLLNGGYTGELFF. The chain has TRBV28 and TRBJ2-2; D may correspond to TRBD1 or TRBD2 (5 bases each). This CDR3 spans 16 amino acids. Germline lookup yields CDR1 MDHEN and CDR2 SYDVKM. Trimming removed 2 bases at V and 3 bases at J, with 13 bases between.

This rearrangement joins TRBV28 to TRBJ1-5; possible D gene TRBD1, 6 bases. Trimming pared 5 bases from V and 0 bases from J, leaving 17 bases between. CDR1 MDHEN and CDR2 SYDVKM come from the germline V gene. The CDR3 runs to 17 residues. The DNA of the CDR3 is TGTGCCAGCAGTGGGCCAGGGGAGATTTATAGCAATCAGCCCCAGCATTTT. This encodes CASSGPGEIYSNQPQHF. Full variable domain (outside the CDR3, taken from reference TRBV28 and TRBJ1-5): DVKVTQSSRYLVKRTGEKVFLECVQDMDHENMFWYRQDPGLGLRLIYFSYDVKMKEKGDIPEGYSVSREKKERFSLILESASTNQTSMYLCASSGPGEIYSNQPQHFGDGTRLSIL.

The chain has TRBV7-9 and TRBJ2-1, with D possibly being TRBD1 (6 bases). This CDR3 is 14 amino acids long. CDR1 and CDR2 from the germline V gene are SEHNR and FQNEAQ (reference sequence). V lost 2 bases, J lost 4 bases, and 9 bases lay in between. Written as DNA, the CDR3 is TGTGCCAGCAGCTTAAGTGGGACATACAATGAGCAGTTCTTC. Translated: CASSLSGTYNEQFF.

V gene TRBV9 combines with J gene TRBJ2-3; D unresolved. Germline V gives CDR1 SGDLS, CDR2 YYNGEE. V was pared by 0 bases and J by 1 base, with 15 bases between. There are 17 residues in the CDR3. The chain's CDR3 is CASSVGVPARGTDTQYF. CDR3 DNA: TGTGCCAGCAGCGTAGGGGTTCCGGCACGGGGCACAGATACGCAGTATTTT.

This chain connects TRBV5-4 to TRBJ1-5; TRBD1 might be the D (5 bases). Between the trimmed V and J ends, which lost 2 bases and 6 bases, there was a span of 6 bases. Germline assignment: CDR1 SGHNT and CDR2 YYREEE (reference sequence). The CDR3 covers 12 residues. The DNA for the CDR3 is TGTGCCAGCAGCTTTAGGGGTCAGCCCCAGCATTTT. Translated: CASSFRGQPQHF.

The chain couples TRBV9 to TRBJ2-1, with D possibly matching TRBD1 (5 bases). The CDR3 sequence is 12 residues long. Germline CDR1 and CDR2: SGDLS and YYNGEE. V shed 4 bases and J shed 7 bases, with 9 bases lying between them. CDR3 loop: CASSSWTNEQFF. The CDR3 nucleotides are TGTGCCAGCAGCTCTTGGACAAATGAGCAGTTCTTC.

This clone showed up just a few times. This rearrangement joins TRBV27 to TRBJ2-5, with TRBD2 as a possible D gene (5 bases). Trimming left V 0 bases short and J 7 bases short, with 12 bases between. This CDR3 contains 14 residues. Germline CDR1 is MNHEY and CDR2 is SMNVEV (reference sequence). CDR3 coding DNA: TGTGCCAGCAGTTTATCTGCTAGCTCGGGGACCCAGTACTTC. This encodes CASSLSASSGTQYF.

The V and J genes are TRBV5-1 and TRBJ2-7; a possible D gene is TRBD1 (6 bases). The CDR3 extends over 14 amino acids. The V end was cut by 2 bases, the J end by 4 bases, with 13 bases between. CDR1 SGHRS and CDR2 YFSETQ come from the germline V gene. The CDR3 region has the DNA TGCGCCAGCAGCTTACAGGGTACGAGTTACGAGCAGTACTTC. It specifies CASSLQGTSYEQYF.

This clone is categorized as large. CDR3 sequence (DNA): TGTGCCACCAGCATTTTAAAAACCACTGGGGAGGATGGCTACACCTTC. Residues: CATSILKTTGEDGYTF. The rearrangement uses TRBV15 and TRBJ1-2; D is ambiguous. The V gene's germline CDR1 is LNHNV and CDR2 YYDKDF (reference sequence). V shed 4 bases and J shed 6 bases, with 21 bases lying between them. The length of the CDR3 is 16 residues.